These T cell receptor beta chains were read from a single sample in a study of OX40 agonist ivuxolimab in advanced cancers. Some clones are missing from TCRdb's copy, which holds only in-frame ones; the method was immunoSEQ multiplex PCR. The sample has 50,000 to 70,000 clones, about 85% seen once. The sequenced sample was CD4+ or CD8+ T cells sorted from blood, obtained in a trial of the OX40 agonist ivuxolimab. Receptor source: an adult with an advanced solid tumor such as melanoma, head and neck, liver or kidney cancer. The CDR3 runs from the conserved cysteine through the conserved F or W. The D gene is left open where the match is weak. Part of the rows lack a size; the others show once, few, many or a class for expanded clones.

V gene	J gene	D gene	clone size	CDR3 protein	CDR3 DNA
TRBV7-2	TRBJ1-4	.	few	CASSPGREKLFF	TGTGCCAGCAGCCCCGGCAGGGAAAAACTGTTTTTT
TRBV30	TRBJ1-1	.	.	CAWSLVGAGGTEAFF	TGTGCCTGGAGCCTCGTTGGGGCGGGGGGCACTGAAGCTTTCTTT
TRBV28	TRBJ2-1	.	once	CASSLTESPSYNEQFF	TGTGCCAGCAGTTTAACAGAATCCCCCTCCTACAATGAGCAGTTCTTC
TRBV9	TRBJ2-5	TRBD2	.	CASSEEGGTRQETQYF	TGTGCCAGCAGCGAGGAGGGCGGGACTAGACAAGAGACCCAGTACTTC
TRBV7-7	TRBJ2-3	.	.	CASSYGRTDTQYF	TGTGCTAGCAGCTACGGGCGCACAGATACGCAGTATTTT
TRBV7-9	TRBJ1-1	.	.	CASSFITGNAEAFF	TGTGCCAGCAGCTTCATAACAGGGAACGCTGAAGCTTTCTTT
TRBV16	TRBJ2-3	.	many	CASSQGIRTQYF	TGTGCCAGCAGCCAAGGTATCAGAACGCAGTATTTT
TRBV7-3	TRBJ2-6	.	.	CASSSDISGANVLTF	TGTGCCAGCAGCTCTGATATCTCTGGGGCCAACGTCCTGACTTTC
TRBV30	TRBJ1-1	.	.	CAWSVRETMNTEAFF	TGTGCCTGGAGTGTGAGGGAGACTATGAACACTGAAGCTTTCTTT
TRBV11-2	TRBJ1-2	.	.	CASSAVKAPDYGYTF	TGTGCCAGCAGCGCAGTAAAGGCGCCCGACTATGGCTACACCTTC
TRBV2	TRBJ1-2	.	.	CASSAISQNYGYTF	TGTGCCAGCAGTGCGATTTCCCAAAACTATGGCTACACCTTC
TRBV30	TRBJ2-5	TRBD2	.	CAWSLTSGGAETQYF	TGTGCCTGGAGTCTTACTAGCGGGGGGGCGGAGACCCAGTACTTC
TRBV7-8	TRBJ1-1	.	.	CASSLQGGEAFF	TGTGCCAGCAGCTTACAGGGTGGTGAAGCTTTCTTT
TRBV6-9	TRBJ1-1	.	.	CASRGSMNTEAFF	TGTGCCAGCAGGGGATCCATGAACACTGAAGCTTTCTTT
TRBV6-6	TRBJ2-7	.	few	CASRSRRAPYEQYF	TGTGCCAGCAGATCCCGGCGAGCTCCCTACGAGCAGTACTTC
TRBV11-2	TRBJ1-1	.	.	CASTGGNTEAFF	TGTGCCAGCACCGGGGGGAACACTGAAGCTTTCTTT
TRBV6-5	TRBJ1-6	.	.	CASSYLRGGNSPLHF	TGTGCCAGCAGTTACCTCAGGGGAGGTAATTCACCCCTCCACTTT
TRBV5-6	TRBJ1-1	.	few	CASSPAGGLNTEAFF	TGTGCCAGCAGCCCGGCGGGCGGCCTCAACACTGAAGCTTTCTTT
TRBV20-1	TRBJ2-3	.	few	CSGTLEDTQYF	TGCAGTGGGACGTTGGAAGATACGCAGTATTTT
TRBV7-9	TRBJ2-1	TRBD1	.	CASSYSGTGAYNEQFF	TGTGCCAGCAGCTATTCCGGGACAGGGGCGTACAATGAGCAGTTCTTC
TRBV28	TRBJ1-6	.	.	CASSPRGVSSPLHF	TGTGCCAGCAGCCCTCGGGGGGTAAGCTCACCCCTCCACTTT
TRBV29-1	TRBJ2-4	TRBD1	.	CSVTRGPGNIQYF	TGCAGCGTGACCAGGGGGCCCGGAAACATTCAGTACTTC
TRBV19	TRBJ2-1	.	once	CASRTRNEQFF	TGTGCCAGTAGGACTAGGAATGAGCAGTTCTTC
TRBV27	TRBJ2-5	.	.	CASSPLGGGQETQYF	TGTGCCAGCAGTCCCCTGGGCGGTGGTCAAGAGACCCAGTACTTC
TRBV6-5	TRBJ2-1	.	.	CASSFNNEQFF	TGTGCCAGCAGCTTTAACAATGAGCAGTTCTTC
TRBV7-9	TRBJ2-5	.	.	CASSQEGETQYF	TGTGCCAGCAGTCAGGAGGGAGAGACCCAGTACTTC
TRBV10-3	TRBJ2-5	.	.	CAISESRGIGGETQYF	TGTGCCATCAGTGAGTCACGGGGGATTGGCGGGGAGACCCAGTACTTC
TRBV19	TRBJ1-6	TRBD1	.	CASRRDSDYSPLHF	TGTGCCAGTAGGAGGGACAGCGACTATTCACCCCTCCACTTT
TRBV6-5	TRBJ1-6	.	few	CASRGRNSPLHF	TGTGCCAGCAGAGGACGGAATTCACCCCTCCACTTT
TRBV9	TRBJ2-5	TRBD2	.	CASSPGSGSQETQYF	TGTGCCAGCAGCCCGGGGAGCGGGAGCCAAGAGACCCAGTACTTC
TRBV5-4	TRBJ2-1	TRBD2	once	CASSLAGGGYNEQFF	TGTGCCAGCAGTCTAGCGGGAGGCGGCTACAATGAGCAGTTCTTC
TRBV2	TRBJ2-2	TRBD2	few	CASSYSGGDTGELFF	TGTGCCAGCAGTTATAGCGGGGGGGACACCGGGGAGCTGTTTTTT
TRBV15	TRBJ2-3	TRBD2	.	CATSILLQRGSTDTQYF	TGTGCCACCAGCATCCTCCTGCAGCGGGGGAGCACAGATACGCAGTATTTT
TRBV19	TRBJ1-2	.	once	CASIPDGGIYGYTF	TGTGCCAGTATTCCGGACGGGGGTATATATGGCTACACCTTC
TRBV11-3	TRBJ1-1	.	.	CASSLDMNTEAFF	TGTGCCAGCAGCTTAGACATGAACACTGAAGCTTTCTTT
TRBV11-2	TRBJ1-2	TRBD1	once	CASSLPLRQGVYGYTF	TGTGCCAGCAGCTTACCCCTTCGACAGGGTGTCTATGGCTACACCTTC
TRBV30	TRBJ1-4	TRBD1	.	CASTRGTVNYEKLFF	TGTGCCTCAACCAGAGGGACAGTAAATTATGAAAAACTGTTTTTT
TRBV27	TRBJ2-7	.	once	CASSVTGFSYEQYF	TGTGCCAGCAGTGTTACAGGATTCTCCTACGAGCAGTACTTC
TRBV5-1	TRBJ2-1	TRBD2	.	CASRDRGGRSNEQFF	TGCGCCAGCAGGGATCGGGGGGGGCGCAGCAATGAGCAGTTCTTC
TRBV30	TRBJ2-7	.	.	CAWSVGVAVNYEQYF	TGTGCCTGGAGTGTCGGAGTAGCGGTAAACTACGAGCAGTACTTC